These 17 T cell receptor beta chains came from one sample sequenced in a study of cytomegalovirus exposure and HLA in healthy donors (dated by TCRdb to about 2017). Library preparation employed the immunoSEQ multiplex PCR assay. The multiplex PCR relied on a mix of 60 forward primers for TCR Vbeta segments and 13 reverse primers for TCR Jbeta segments. The table comes from immuneACCESS by way of TCRdb, which keeps in-frame sequences with V and J called. Part of the clones is missing from these tables; in studies checked, under half for an unresolved V gene and the rest for unknown reasons. Present in this sample are about 95,000 clones, 70% to 85% of which were seen just once. In total, the top ten clones hold approximately 8.2% of the sample. The sample taken for sequencing was PBMCs. The receptors originated from a man aged 55 to 69 in good health and CMV-seronegative.

The chain is built from TRBV25-1 and TRBJ2-7; 7 bases fit TRBD1. With 3 bases clipped from V and 6 bases from J, the junction kept 5 bases outside the gene matches. Germline V gives CDR1 MGHDK, CDR2 SYGVNS. This CDR3 is 13 amino acids long. The CDR3 bases are TGTGCCAGCAGTGACCCAGGGGGTGGCGAGCAGTACTTC. Translation gives CASSDPGGGEQYF.

The rearrangement joins TRBV5-1 to TRBJ2-6; D remains ambiguous. In germline, CDR1 is SGHRS, CDR2 YFSETQ. V was shortened by 2 bases and J by 2 bases, with 8 bases between the two germline ends. CDR3 size: 15 residues. CDR3 nucleotide sequence: TGCGCCAGCAGCTTTGGTGCAGCTGGGGCCAACGTCCTGACTTTC. This gives the protein CASSFGAAGANVLTF.

V is TRBV6-5 and J is TRBJ2-7; tentative D call: TRBD1 (5 bases). The V gene lost 7 bases and the J gene lost 4 bases, with 14 bases spanning the gap. CDR3 size: 13 residues. Germline assignment: CDR1 MNHEY and CDR2 SVGAGI. The CDR3 sequence: CASISPGSYEQYF. The CDR3 region has the DNA TGTGCCAGCATCTCGCCAGGGTCGTACGAGCAGTACTTC.

The genes are TRBV5-4 and TRBJ2-1, with TRBD2 matching over 11 bases. Germline lookup yields CDR1 SGHNT and CDR2 YYREEE (reference sequence). The CDR3 totals 15 residues. After removal of 4 bases from V and 7 bases from J, the junction contained 7 bases not matched to a gene. The CDR3 nucleotides read TGTGCCAGCAGCCCGACTAGCGGGATTGGAAATGAGCAGTTCTTC. Translating it yields CASSPTSGIGNEQFF.

This clone was counted a single time. The chain carries TRBV7-8 and TRBJ1-4, with 12 bases aligning to TRBD1. Germline V gene data show CDR1 as SGHVS and CDR2 as FQNEAQ. The V and J ends lost 4 bases and 0 bases, in that order; junction bases with no gene match: 3. The CDR3 is made up of 17 amino acids. CDR3 in amino acids: CASSYGTGGSTNEKLFF. The CDR3 region has the DNA TGTGCCAGCAGCTACGGGACAGGGGGCTCAACTAATGAAAAACTGTTTTTT.

V and J are TRBV5-6 and TRBJ2-5; 7 bases agree with TRBD1. Germline V gives CDR1 SGHDT, CDR2 YYEEEE. Trimming took 0 bases from V and 5 from J; bases not matched to a gene: 4. The length of the CDR3 is 14 residues. In nucleotides, the CDR3 is TGTGCCAGCAGCTTGGTTAGCAGGGGGGAGACCCAGTACTTC. Encoded protein: CASSLVSRGETQYF.

The chain recombines TRBV29-1 with TRBJ1-1; D gene uncertain. Germline V CDR1 and CDR2: SQVTM, ANQGSEA. V was shortened by 6 bases and J by 0 bases, with 17 bases between the two germline ends. This CDR3 has 15 amino acids. CDR3 DNA sequence: TGCAGCGTCCCTCAGAGGGCGGGATTGAACACTGAAGCTTTCTTT. Protein sequence: CSVPQRAGLNTEAFF.

The chain combines TRBV4-3 with TRBJ1-1, with TRBD1 as a possible D gene (5 bases). Between the trimmed V and J ends, which lost 1 base and 1 base, there was a span of 7 bases. Germline V gene lookup returns CDR1 LGHNA and CDR2 YSLEER. The CDR3 is 14 amino acids. The CDR3 region is CASSQGQRNTEAFF. CDR3 bases: TGCGCCAGCAGCCAAGGACAGAGGAACACTGAAGCTTTCTTT.

The CDR3 is CASSLAAGIPTDTQYF. CDR3 bases: TGTGCCAGCAGCTTGGCCGCGGGGATTCCCACAGATACGCAGTATTTT. The rearrangement links TRBV5-6 to TRBJ2-3, with a tentative D call TRBD2 (6 bases). Trimming stripped 0 bases from V and 2 bases from J, with 13 bases between. This CDR3 comprises 16 residues. The germline gives CDR1 SGHDT, CDR2 YYEEEE.

This clone has only a few counts. The same CDR3 is also encoded by other DNA sequences in this sample. The chain uses TRBV5-1 and TRBJ1-4, with D possibly matching TRBD1 (6 bases). The CDR3 consists of 15 residues. The V and J ends lost 3 bases and 0 bases respectively, with 9 bases between them. Germline V gene lookup returns CDR1 SGHRS and CDR2 YFSETQ. The CDR3 here is CASSSQGATNEKLFF. The CDR3 DNA reads TGCGCCAGCAGCTCACAGGGCGCAACTAATGAAAAACTGTTTTTT.

The chain recombines TRBV4-1 with TRBJ2-2; TRBD1 matches 9 bases. The germline V gene has CDR1 MGHRA and CDR2 YSYEKL. This CDR3 is built from 15 residues. V lost 5 bases, J lost 1 base, and 2 bases stayed unmatched. The CDR3 DNA reads as TGCGCCAGCAGCGCGGGACAGGGGAACACCGGGGAGCTGTTTTTT. It encodes CASSAGQGNTGELFF.

This rearrangement joins TRBV19 to TRBJ1-5; D remains ambiguous. Germline CDR1 reads LNHDA; CDR2 reads SQIVND (reference sequence). Trimming pared 11 bases from V and 6 bases from J, leaving 20 bases between. CDR3 length: 14 residues. In DNA form, the CDR3 reads TGTGCCCACGGGAGAATGCGGGTTACTCAGCCCCAGCATTTT. It translates to CAHGRMRVTQPQHF.

This chain uses TRBV2 with TRBJ2-1, with TRBD2 matching over 7 bases. Germline values: CDR1 SNHLY, CDR2 FYNNEI. This CDR3 is 17 amino acids long. Trimming cost V 3 bases and J 2 bases; bases outside gene matches: 10. The CDR3 reads CASSERLAGVAYNEQFF. The CDR3 DNA follows: TGTGCCAGCAGTGAGCGTCTCGCGGGAGTGGCCTACAATGAGCAGTTCTTC. Variable domain in full (rest from reference TRBV2 and TRBJ2-1): EPEVTQTPSHQVTQMGQEVILRCVPISNHLYFYWYRQILGQKVEFLVSFYNNEISEKSEIFDDQFSVERPDGSNFTLKIRSTKLEDSAMYFCASSERLAGVAYNEQFFGPGTRLTVL.

About this clone: This CDR3 is also generated by other DNA sequences in the sample. The chain joins TRBV5-6 to TRBJ1-5; D unresolved. V was shortened by 1 base and J by 9 bases, with 8 bases between the two germline ends. The germline gives CDR1 SGHDT, CDR2 YYEEEE. This CDR3 has 12 amino acids. In nucleotides, the CDR3 is TGTGCCAGCAGCTTGTCCCGGGGGCCCCAGCATTTT. Translated: CASSLSRGPQHF.

The CDR3 sequence is CASSFGTGSVGELFF. The CDR3 DNA sequence: TGTGCCAGCAGCTTCGGGACAGGGTCGGTCGGGGAGCTGTTTTTT. This chain connects TRBV7-9 to TRBJ2-2, with TRBD1 matching over 9 bases. CDR1 SEHNR and CDR2 FQNEAQ come from the germline V gene (reference sequence). CDR3 length equals 15 residues. The J segment lost 7 bases and the V segment lost 3 bases, leaving 6 bases of the junction unmatched. Combining the CDR3 with reference TRBV7-9 and TRBJ2-2 gives the whole variable domain DTGVSQNPRHKITKRGQNVTFRCDPISEHNRLYWYRQTLGQGPEFLTYFQNEAQLEKSRLLSDRFSAERPKGSFSTLEIQRTEQGDSAMYLCASSFGTGSVGELFFGEGSRLTVL.

This chain joins TRBV19 and TRBJ1-4; no clear D. The CDR3 extends over 14 amino acids. In germline, CDR1 is LNHDA, CDR2 SQIVND (reference sequence). Trimming shortened V by 5 bases and J by 8 bases, and 15 bases separated the two germline ends. The DNA of the CDR3 is TGTGCCAGTAGTCCTTTGCGGGAAGGGGAAAAACTGTTTTTT. It specifies CASSPLREGEKLFF.

The sample holds a few counts of this clone. J is TRBJ2-3 and V is TRBV20-1, with a tentative D call TRBD1 (5 bases). The CDR3 spans 10 residues. The germline V gene encodes CDR1 DFQATT and CDR2 SNEGSKA (reference sequence). V dropped 6 bases and J dropped 8 bases, with 9 bases sitting between them. As DNA, the CDR3 is TGCAGTGCAGACCAGGGTACGCAGTATTTT. This gives the protein CSADQGTQYF.